These 2 T cell receptor beta chains were all obtained from the same sample, sequenced in a study of T-cell reconstitution after alpha-beta-depleted transplantation in children. TCRbeta library construction was performed incorporating unique molecular identifiers. TCRdb processed the PCR reads anew with MiXCR; each CDR3 protein has one entry. The repertoire consists of roughly 500,000 distinct CDR3 sequences, with approximately 20% occurring once and the leading ten covering about 3.1%. The input for sequencing was PBMCs from the stem cell graft donor, taken from the stem cell graft. All receptors derive from a human donor who donated a stem cell graft to a child with acute lymphoblastic leukemia.

This clonotype was seen more than once but under ten times. The chain uses TRBV3-1 and TRBJ1-2; no clear D gene. V was clipped by 3 bases and J by 1 base, with 12 bases between them. There are 15 residues in the CDR3. Germline CDR1 LGHDT, CDR2 YNNKEL (reference sequence). CDR3 nucleotide sequence: TGTGCCAGCAGCCAGGAGGGCAGCTTTAACTATGGCTACACCTTC. It specifies CASSQEGSFNYGYTF. Supplemented by reference TRBV3-1 and TRBJ1-2, the full variable domain reads DTAVSQTPKYLVTQMGNDKSIKCEQNLGHDTMYWYKQDSKKFLKIMFSYNNKELIINETVPNRFSPKSPDKAHLNLHINSLELGDSAVYFCASSQEGSFNYGYTFGSGTRLTVV.

The chain carries TRBV27 and TRBJ2-6; D perhaps matches TRBD1 (6 bases). Trimming removed 5 bases at V and 0 bases at J, with 20 bases between. The CDR3 runs to 19 residues. The germline V gene has CDR1 MNHEY and CDR2 SMNVEV (reference sequence). This CDR3 is CASSMNRELGFSGANVLTF. CDR3 DNA sequence: TGTGCCAGCAGTATGAACAGGGAGCTTGGTTTCTCTGGGGCCAACGTCCTGACTTTC.